This T cell receptor (beta chain) was recovered during a study of T cell changes during pregnancy in multiple sclerosis. In this sample, this clone turned up a few times. Sequencing used immunoSEQ multiplex PCR; TCRdb keeps in-frame clones, though not all of them. The sample records 50,000 to 65,000 clones, 91% being singletons. V lost 7 bases and J lost 6; bases outside the gene matches: 15. This CDR3 is built from 16 residues. The germline CDR1 and CDR2 sequences are MGHDK and SYGVNS. This clonotype was sampled from a female donor with multiple sclerosis, enrolled in a pregnancy study. Sequencing was performed on CD4+ T cells from peripheral blood mononuclear cells, taken in the first trimester of pregnancy. The chain recombines TRBV25-1 with TRBJ2-7; TRBD1 aligns across 10 bases. The DNA for the CDR3 is TGTGCCAGCACCCAAATTGCGGGACAGGGGCTCGGCGAGCAGTACTTC. Translating it yields CASTQIAGQGLGEQYF.